A selection of T cell receptor beta chains follows, all from one sample in a study of blood T cell repertoires in COVID-19. Produced via immunoSEQ multiplex PCR; TCRdb's table is partial and in-frame only. Of 300,000 or so clones in the sample, 70% to 90% were seen once. The material sequenced was PBMCs or T cells enriched from blood (not recorded which). These receptors were taken from a woman aged 40 to 49 with acute COVID-19. Both conserved end residues are part of each CDR3. Fields, in order: V gene, J gene, CDR3 protein.

>TRBV7-8|TRBJ1-1
CASSSTNGGTEAFF
>TRBV2|TRBJ1-2
CASRRQSYGYTF
>TRBV3-1/TRBV3-2|TRBJ1-5
CASSHGGMNQPQHF
>TRBV7-2|TRBJ2-5
CASSPGWLAGETQYF
>TRBV5-8|TRBJ1-5
CASQGSNQPQHF
>TRBV28|TRBJ1-6
CASSLSRDSLHF
>TRBV2|TRBJ1-4
CASSVLGTNEKLFF
>TRBV3-1/TRBV3-2|TRBJ1-6
CASSQVQGGSPLHF
>TRBV3-1/TRBV3-2|TRBJ2-7
CASSPHSYEQYF
>TRBV29-1|TRBJ2-5
CSVGLVGREETQYF
>TRBV5-8|TRBJ1-1
CASSLLRDPSRGTEAFF
>TRBV19|TRBJ2-4
CASSAGDIQYF
>TRBV5-1|TRBJ1-5
CASSPGQGANQPQHF
>TRBV9|TRBJ2-4
CASSERGLAKNIQYF
>TRBV19|TRBJ2-7
CASSIVAGTPLDYEQYF
>TRBV7-9|TRBJ1-2
CASSLVRWGSDYDGYTF
>TRBV27|TRBJ2-7
CASSLYNPGTGSWEQYF
>TRBV11-2|TRBJ2-7
CASSSGLDGFVGGSYEQYF
>TRBV19|TRBJ1-1
CASSGHMLNTEAFF
>TRBV5-1|TRBJ2-4
CASSLGGGKNIQYF